The 3 T cell receptor beta chains below come from one sample, sequenced in a study of T-cell reconstitution after alpha-beta-depleted transplantation in children. Preparation of the TCRbeta library involved a method that used unique molecular identifiers. MiXCR, run by TCRdb on the PCR reads, gives a single entry per CDR3 protein. The sample holds approximately 420,000 distinct CDR3 sequences; approximately 11% are singletons and the top ten take approximately 5%. The sequenced sample was PBMCs from the stem cell graft donor, obtained from the stem cell graft. Receptor source: a human donor who donated a stem cell graft to a child with acute myeloid leukemia.

This clonotype was seen at least ten times. The chain has TRBV10-2 and TRBJ2-2; D is ambiguous. The CDR3 has 16 residues. The V end lost 4 bases, the J end lost 2 bases, and 14 bases lay between the germline ends. CDR1 and CDR2 from the germline V gene are WSHSY and SAAADI. The CDR3 reads CASSAIGVSNTGELFF. The CDR3 nucleotides read TGCGCCAGCAGTGCGATAGGCGTATCAAACACCGGGGAGCTGTTTTTT.

The table lists this clonotype with many counts. The rearrangement links TRBV6-2 or TRBV6-3 to TRBJ2-1, with no clear D. V dropped 6 bases and J dropped 4 bases, with 4 bases sitting between them. The CDR3 is 11 residues long. CDR1 MNHEY and CDR2 SVGEGT come from the germline V gene. The CDR3 loop reads CASRWYNEQFF. In nucleotides, the CDR3 is TGTGCCAGCAGATGGTACAATGAGCAGTTCTTC.

This clonotype was detected many times. The gene calls are TRBV9 and TRBJ2-5, with 10 bases identical to TRBD1. This CDR3 region has 18 residues. With V trimmed by 4 bases and J by 4 bases, 16 bases remained unmatched. Germline assignment: CDR1 SGDLS and CDR2 YYNGEE. The CDR3 here is CASSLGDRGMRKGETQYF. CDR3 nucleotide sequence: TGTGCCAGCAGCCTGGGGGACAGGGGAATGCGTAAAGGAGAGACCCAGTACTTC.